Listed here are 12 T cell receptor beta chains from one sample, sequenced in a study of cytomegalovirus exposure and HLA in healthy donors. The PCR used 60 Vbeta and 13 Jbeta primers. Method: immunoSEQ multiplex PCR; TCRdb's copy keeps in-frame clones and lacks some. The sample includes some 33,000 clones. The sequenced material came from PBMCs. The receptors derive from a female donor in good health and CMV-seronegative.

The V call is TRBV11-3, the J call TRBJ2-5; 7 positions match TRBD2. The V and J ends lost 3 bases and 2 bases, in that order; junction bases with no gene match: 3. Germline CDR1 SGHNT, CDR2 YENEEA. The CDR3 contains 14 residues. CDR3 in DNA: TGTGCCAGCAGCTTGGGGGGGACTCAAGAGACCCAGTACTTC. This encodes CASSLGGTQETQYF.

V and J are TRBV5-1 and TRBJ2-3, with a tentative D call TRBD2 (7 bases). Trimming took off 0 bases at V and 2 bases at J, with 19 bases between the two ends. The CDR3 runs to 18 residues. Germline lookup yields CDR1 SGHRS and CDR2 YFSETQ. The CDR3 region is CASSLAGRGAAFTDTQYF. CDR3 DNA: TGCGCCAGCAGCTTGGCTGGTCGGGGGGCCGCGTTCACAGATACGCAGTATTTT.

This chain connects TRBV6-4 to TRBJ1-2; the D gene is possibly TRBD1 (6 bases). The germline CDR1 and CDR2 sequences are MRHNA and SNTAGT. CDR3 length equals 17 residues. V was shortened by 2 bases and J by 6 bases, with 22 bases between the two germline ends. The CDR3 is CASSDLDRTAEVDGYTF. In DNA, the CDR3 is TGTGCCAGCAGTGACCTTGATAGGACAGCTGAAGTGGATGGCTACACCTTC.

The rearrangement uses TRBV19 and TRBJ1-1; maybe TRBD1 (5 bases). V was cut by 8 bases and J by 4 bases, with 14 bases left in between. Germline V gives CDR1 LNHDA, CDR2 SQIVND (reference sequence). This CDR3 has 13 amino acids. The CDR3 nucleotides are TGTGCCAGTGATGCAGGGAAGAGCACTGAAGCTTTCTTT. Translated: CASDAGKSTEAFF.

The rearrangement links TRBV2 to TRBJ2-5; 8 bases are a match to TRBD2. The germline CDR1 and CDR2 sequences are SNHLY and FYNNEI. J gave up 9 bases and V 4 bases, and 7 bases lay outside the gene matches. CDR3 size: 13 residues. The DNA of the CDR3 is TGTGCCAGCAGTGCCAGCGGGGGAGTCTCCCAGTACTTC. This gives the protein CASSASGGVSQYF.

CDR3 amino acids: CASSRSQYSNQPQHF. The CDR3 DNA follows: TGTGCCAGCAGCCGGAGTCAGTATAGCAATCAGCCCCAGCATTTT. The rearrangement joins TRBV7-9 to TRBJ1-5; D remains unclear. CDR3 size: 15 residues. The V end lost 5 bases, the J end lost 0 bases, and 11 bases lay between the germline ends. Germline CDR1 and CDR2: SEHNR and FQNEAQ (reference sequence).

This chain connects TRBV28 to TRBJ2-7; TRBD2 matches at 12 bases. J lost 4 bases, V lost 5 bases, and 3 bases had no gene match. Per germline, CDR1 MDHEN and CDR2 SYDVKM. The CDR3 sequence is 14 residues long. In DNA form, the CDR3 reads TGTGCCAGCAGTACTAGCGGGGGGTGGTACGAGCAGTACTTC. Translating gives CASSTSGGWYEQYF. Based on the CDR3 plus reference TRBV28 and TRBJ2-7, the full variable domain is DVKVTQSSRYLVKRTGEKVFLECVQDMDHENMFWYRQDPGLGLRLIYFSYDVKMKEKGDIPEGYSVSREKKERFSLILESASTNQTSMYLCASSTSGGWYEQYFGPGTRLTVT.

V usage is TRBV4-3 and J usage is TRBJ1-3; 10 nucleotides agree with TRBD1. V lost 4 bases, J lost 3 bases, and 3 bases stayed unmatched. The germline CDR1 and CDR2 sequences are LGHNA and YSLEER. CDR3 size: 15 residues. DNA of the CDR3: TGCGCCAGCAGCCGAGACAGGGGGCTTGGAAACACCATATATTTT. Translating it yields CASSRDRGLGNTIYF.

V and J are TRBV7-6 and TRBJ2-5; 13 bases map to TRBD2. J was trimmed by 7 bases and V by 7 bases; bases with no gene match: 9. The germline CDR1 and CDR2 sequences are SGHVS and FNYEAQ. The CDR3 length is 15 residues. The CDR3 coding sequence is TGTGCCAGCACCCCCACTAGCGGGGGGGCGGGGACCCAGTACTTC. Amino acid sequence: CASTPTSGGAGTQYF.

This clone ranks as medium-sized in terms of frequency. CDR3 residues: CALWDRNTEAFF. The CDR3 region has the DNA TGTGCCCTCTGGGACAGGAACACTGAAGCTTTCTTT. The rearrangement uses TRBV13 and TRBJ1-1; 7 positions match TRBD1. Trimming took 11 bases from V and 1 from J; bases not matched to a gene: 4. The CDR3 has 12 amino acids. Germline loops: CDR1 PRHDT, CDR2 FYEKMQ (reference sequence).

CDR3 amino acids: CASRETGGTGELFF. CDR3 nucleotide sequence: TGTGCCAGCAGAGAGACAGGGGGCACCGGGGAGCTGTTTTTT. V and J are TRBV2 and TRBJ2-2; 9 nucleotides match TRBD1. The V gene end was trimmed by 6 bases and the J gene end by 4 bases; junction bases not matched to a gene: 3. This CDR3 has 14 amino acids. Germline-derived CDR1 and CDR2 are SNHLY and FYNNEI. The whole variable domain, filled in from reference TRBV2 and TRBJ2-2, reads EPEVTQTPSHQVTQMGQEVILRCVPISNHLYFYWYRQILGQKVEFLVSFYNNEISEKSEIFDDQFSVERPDGSNFTLKIRSTKLEDSAMYFCASRETGGTGELFFGEGSRLTVL.

The rearrangement joins TRBV5-7 to TRBJ1-4, with D possibly TRBD1 on 5 matching bases. TRBV5-7 is designated an ORF whose function remains uncertain. The CDR3 is 18 residues long. V was clipped by 0 bases and J by 0 bases, with 15 bases between them. This CDR3 is CASSLASARTTTNEKLFF. For the CDR3, the DNA is TGTGCCAGCAGCTTGGCGTCCGCTAGGACAACAACTAATGAAAAACTGTTTTTT.